This TCR beta chain was identified in a study of beta chain features in type 1 diabetes. About the research overall: Healthy donors, compared against patients, showed similar age, gender and cell yields. Study observations and caveats: Researchers caution that PCR might favor shorter templates, equally among patients and controls. Moderate but significant shortening of TCRB CDR3s was recorded in all four CD4+ subsets from Type 1 diabetes patients.

The germline V and J ends were trimmed by 7 bases and 1 base, with 19 bases remaining between them. From germline, CDR1 is SGHVS and CDR2 FQNEAQ. The CDR3 runs to 16 residues. This clone appeared a few times. Its antigen is not identified. Every isolated RNA sample was fully reverse transcribed, so sequencing captured expressed TCRB transcripts. Produced via immunoSEQ multiplex PCR; TCRdb's table is partial and in-frame only. Of about 68,000 clones in the sample, 49% are singletons; the top ten hold 0.7%. The chain recombines TRBV7-8 with TRBJ1-1; D is undetermined. What was sequenced was central memory CD4+ T cells from blood. This TCR derives from a man aged 25-45 years with type 1 diabetes. CDR3 in DNA: TGTGCCAGCACCCCTCCTCTTCGGGAGGGGAACACTGAAGCTTTCTTT. It specifies CASTPPLREGNTEAFF.